This T cell receptor beta chain was captured by sequencing in a study of CD8 T cells in ankylosing spondylitis. Overall study results and limits: A TCR beta motif of roughly eight highly homologous variants appeared characteristic of ankylosing spondylitis blood. It was reported that disease-linked clones were significantly enriched in matched ankylosing spondylitis synovial fluid.

Using quantitative 5'-RACE with molecular barcodes, the authors made TCR beta libraries. TCRdb independently ran MiXCR on the 5' RACE reads; one entry per CDR3 protein. The repertoire holds around 390,000 distinct CDR3 sequences, with around 22% as singletons. Germline CDR1 reads SEHNR; CDR2 reads FQNEAQ (reference sequence). V lost 8 bases and J lost 0; bases outside the gene matches: 6. This CDR3 is built from 16 residues. With regard to this clonotype: Its specificity is not known.

The sequencing sample was made of blood, either unsorted or a sorted T cell fraction (not recorded which). This clonotype was sampled from a male donor with ankylosing spondylitis. The J gene is TRBJ2-7, the V gene TRBV7-9; TRBD2 aligns across 14 bases. CDR3 sequence (DNA): TGTGCCAGCCCGGGACTAGCGGGAGTCTGCTCCTACGAGCAGTACTTC. As protein: CASPGLAGVCSYEQYF.